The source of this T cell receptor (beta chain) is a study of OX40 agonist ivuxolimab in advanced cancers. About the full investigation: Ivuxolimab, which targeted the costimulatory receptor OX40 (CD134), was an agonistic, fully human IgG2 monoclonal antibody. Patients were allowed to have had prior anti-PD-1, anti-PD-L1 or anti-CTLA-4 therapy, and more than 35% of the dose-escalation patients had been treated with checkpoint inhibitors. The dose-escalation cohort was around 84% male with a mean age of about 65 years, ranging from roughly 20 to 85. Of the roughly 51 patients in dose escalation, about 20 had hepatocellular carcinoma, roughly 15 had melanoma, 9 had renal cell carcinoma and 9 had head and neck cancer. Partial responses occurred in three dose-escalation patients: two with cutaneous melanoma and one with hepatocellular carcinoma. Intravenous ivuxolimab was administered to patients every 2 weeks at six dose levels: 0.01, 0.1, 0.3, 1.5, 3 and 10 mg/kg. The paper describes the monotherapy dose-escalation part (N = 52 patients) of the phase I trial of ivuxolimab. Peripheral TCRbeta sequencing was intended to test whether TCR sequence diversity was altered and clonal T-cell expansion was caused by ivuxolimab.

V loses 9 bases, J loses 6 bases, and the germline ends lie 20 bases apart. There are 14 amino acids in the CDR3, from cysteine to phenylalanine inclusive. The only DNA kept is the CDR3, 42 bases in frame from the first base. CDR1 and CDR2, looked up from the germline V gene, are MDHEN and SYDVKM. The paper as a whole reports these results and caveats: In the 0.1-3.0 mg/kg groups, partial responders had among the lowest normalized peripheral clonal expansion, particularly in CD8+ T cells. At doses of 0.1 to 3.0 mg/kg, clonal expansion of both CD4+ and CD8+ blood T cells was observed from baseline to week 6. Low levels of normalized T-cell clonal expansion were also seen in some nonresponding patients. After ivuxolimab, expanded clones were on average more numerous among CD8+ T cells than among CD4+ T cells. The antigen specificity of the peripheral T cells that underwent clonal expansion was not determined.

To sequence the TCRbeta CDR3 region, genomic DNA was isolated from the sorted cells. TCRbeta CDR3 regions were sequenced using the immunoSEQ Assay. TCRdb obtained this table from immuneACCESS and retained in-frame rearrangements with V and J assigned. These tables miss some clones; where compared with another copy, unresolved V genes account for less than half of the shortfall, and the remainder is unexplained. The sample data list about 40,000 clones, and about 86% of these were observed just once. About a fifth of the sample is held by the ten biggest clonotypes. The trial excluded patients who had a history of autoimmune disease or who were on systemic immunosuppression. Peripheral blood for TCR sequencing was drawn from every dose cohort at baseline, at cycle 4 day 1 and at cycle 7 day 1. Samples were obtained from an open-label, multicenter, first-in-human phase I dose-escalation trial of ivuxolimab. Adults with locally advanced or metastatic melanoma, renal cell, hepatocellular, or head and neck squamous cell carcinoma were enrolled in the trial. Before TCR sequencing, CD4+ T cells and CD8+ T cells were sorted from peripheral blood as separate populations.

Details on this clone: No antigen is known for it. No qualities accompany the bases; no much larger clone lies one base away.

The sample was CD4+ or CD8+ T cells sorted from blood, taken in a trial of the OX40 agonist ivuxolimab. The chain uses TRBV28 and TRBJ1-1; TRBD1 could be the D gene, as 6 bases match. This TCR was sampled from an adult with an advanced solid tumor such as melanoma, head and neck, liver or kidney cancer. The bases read TGTGCCAGTACCTTCTTACGGGGGGCGGCTGAAGCTTTCTTT. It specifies CASTFLRGAAEAFF.